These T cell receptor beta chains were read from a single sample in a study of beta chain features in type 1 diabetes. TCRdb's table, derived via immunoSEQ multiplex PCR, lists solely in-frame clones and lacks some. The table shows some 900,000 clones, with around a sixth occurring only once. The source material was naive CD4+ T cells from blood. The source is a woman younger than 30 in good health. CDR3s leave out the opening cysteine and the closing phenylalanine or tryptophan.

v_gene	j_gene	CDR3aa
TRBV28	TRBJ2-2	ASSWTSGWSGELF
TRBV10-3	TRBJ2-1	AISESPLGPTDRRYNEQF
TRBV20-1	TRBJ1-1	SASTRLEAF
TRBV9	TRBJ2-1	ASSVGIAGDYNEQF
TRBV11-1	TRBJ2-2	ASSLPGLAGGSGELF
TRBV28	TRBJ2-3	ASSSPYTDTQY
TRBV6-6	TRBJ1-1	ASSRPDRAWVSEAF
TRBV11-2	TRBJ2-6	ASIPWGGANVLT
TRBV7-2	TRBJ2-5	ASSQQGRPPAETQY
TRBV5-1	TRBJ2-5	ASSLGLAGIGETQY
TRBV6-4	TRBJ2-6	ASSPTGPGANVLT
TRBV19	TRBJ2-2	ASGTANTGELF
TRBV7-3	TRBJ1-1	ASSSQGNTEAF
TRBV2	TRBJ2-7	ASSNSGTYEQY
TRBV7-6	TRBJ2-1	ASSLASGLPYNEQF
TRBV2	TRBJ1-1	ASSPDMNTEAF
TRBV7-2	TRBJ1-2	ASRKSAGGDYGYT
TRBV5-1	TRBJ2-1	ASSWPLAGESNEQF
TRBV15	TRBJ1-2	ATSRALETGGGYT
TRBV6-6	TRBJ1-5	ASRNGVTNQPQH
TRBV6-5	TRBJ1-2	ASSSLKAPVIRGYT
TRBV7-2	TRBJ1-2	ASSKDRRYGYT
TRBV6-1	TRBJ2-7	ASSGTALSEQY
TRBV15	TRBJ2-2	ATSSGSAGFTELF
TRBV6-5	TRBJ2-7	ASSRGKEGYEQY
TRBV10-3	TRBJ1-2	AISERFGGHYGYT
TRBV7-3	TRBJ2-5	ASSLMAPGLGETQY
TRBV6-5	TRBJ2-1	ASRITSTRYNEQF
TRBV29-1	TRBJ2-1	SAPQREFNEQF
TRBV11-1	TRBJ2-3	ASSPGTSGYTDTQY
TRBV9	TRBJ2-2	ASSQQPGLAAGELF
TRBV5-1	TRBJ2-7	ASRLHAGGPGEQY
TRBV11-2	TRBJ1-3	ASSLGDTAGNTIY
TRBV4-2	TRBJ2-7	ASSQVTSYEQY
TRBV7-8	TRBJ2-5	ASSLVISGGRETQY
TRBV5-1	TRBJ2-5	ASSFLGQGGQY
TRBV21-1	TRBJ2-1	ASSIQPGPRTSYNEQF
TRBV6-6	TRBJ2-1	ASTGLDRGSYNEQF
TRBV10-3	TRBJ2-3	AIRGAGEGDTDTQY
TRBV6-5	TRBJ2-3	ASSYRVEADTQY
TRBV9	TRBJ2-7	ASSVAGASVEQY
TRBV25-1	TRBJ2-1	ASSGAGNNEQF
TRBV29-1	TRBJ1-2	SVEISAGRVGYT
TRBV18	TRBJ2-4	ASSPVQGAGNIQY
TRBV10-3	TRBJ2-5	AIGTGSETQY
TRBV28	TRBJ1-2	ASSLPIRPGGYT
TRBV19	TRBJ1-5	ASRGQGVYSNQPQH
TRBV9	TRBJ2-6	ASSVSATSGANVLT
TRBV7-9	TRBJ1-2	ASSPAGQAGGYT
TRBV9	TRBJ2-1	ASSVTSVVTYNEQF
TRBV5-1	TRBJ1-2	ASSLSVSYGYT
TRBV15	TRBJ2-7	ATSRTGPYEQY
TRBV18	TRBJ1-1	ASSPLPTGMNTEAF
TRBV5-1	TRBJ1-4	ASTLEPNEKLF
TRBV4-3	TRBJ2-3	ASSQDRITDTQY
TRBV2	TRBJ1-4	ASSGPGVNEKLF
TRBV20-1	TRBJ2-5	SAIFRGTQY
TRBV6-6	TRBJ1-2	ASSQGQGATRGYT
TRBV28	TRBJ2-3	ASSLVVAGSTDTQY